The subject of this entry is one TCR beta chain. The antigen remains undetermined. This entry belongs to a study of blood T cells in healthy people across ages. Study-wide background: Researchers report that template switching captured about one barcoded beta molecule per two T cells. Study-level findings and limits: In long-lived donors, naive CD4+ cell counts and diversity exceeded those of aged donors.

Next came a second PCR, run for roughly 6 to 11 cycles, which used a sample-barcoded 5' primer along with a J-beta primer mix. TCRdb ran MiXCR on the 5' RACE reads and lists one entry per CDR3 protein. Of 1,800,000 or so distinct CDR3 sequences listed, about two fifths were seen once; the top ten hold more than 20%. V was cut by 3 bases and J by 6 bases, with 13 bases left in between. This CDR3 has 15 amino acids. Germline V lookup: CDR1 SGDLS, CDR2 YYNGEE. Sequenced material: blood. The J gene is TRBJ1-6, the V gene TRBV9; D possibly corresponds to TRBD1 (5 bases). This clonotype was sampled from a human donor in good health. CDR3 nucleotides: TGTGCCAGCAGCGCCCCTGGGGGTGGTAATTCACCCCTCCACTTT. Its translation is CASSAPGGGNSPLHF.